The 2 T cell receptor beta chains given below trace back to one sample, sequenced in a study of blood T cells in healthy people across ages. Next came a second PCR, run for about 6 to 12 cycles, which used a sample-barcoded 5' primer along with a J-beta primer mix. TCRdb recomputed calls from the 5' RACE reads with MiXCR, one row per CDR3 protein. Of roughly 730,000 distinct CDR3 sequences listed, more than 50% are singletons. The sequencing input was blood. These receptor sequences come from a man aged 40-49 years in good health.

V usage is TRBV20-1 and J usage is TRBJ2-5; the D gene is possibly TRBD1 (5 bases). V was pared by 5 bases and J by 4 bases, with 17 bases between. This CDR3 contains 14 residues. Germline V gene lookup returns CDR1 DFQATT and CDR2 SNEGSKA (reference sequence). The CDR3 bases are TGCAGTGCTTCGACGGCCTCAGGGTCAGAGACCCAGTACTTC. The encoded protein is CSASTASGSETQYF.

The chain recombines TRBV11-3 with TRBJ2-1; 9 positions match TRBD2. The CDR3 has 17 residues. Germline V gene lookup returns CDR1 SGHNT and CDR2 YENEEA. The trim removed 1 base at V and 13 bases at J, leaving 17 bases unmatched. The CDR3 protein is CASSLGGSSGAIETQFF. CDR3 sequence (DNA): TGTGCCAGCAGCTTAGGGGGCTCTAGCGGGGCCATTGAGACCCAGTTCTTC.